This is a list of T cell receptor beta chains from one sample in a study of blood T cell repertoires in COVID-19. Method: immunoSEQ multiplex PCR; TCRdb's copy keeps in-frame clones and lacks some. The sample carries approximately 240,000 clones, about 90% recorded once. Sequences were obtained from PBMCs or T cells enriched from blood (not recorded which). The receptors were sampled from a woman under 30 who had recovered from COVID-19. CDR3s include the opening cysteine and the closing phenylalanine or tryptophan. A D gene is named only where the DNA matches it firmly. Clone size is not always given. Where it is, it says once, few, many or a class for expanded clones.

clone_size: .; j_call: TRBJ1-2; cdr3_length: 15; v_call: TRBV7-2; d_call: .; cdr3_nt: TGTGCCAGCAGCCCATGGGGGGGCCGGGGGGATGGCTACACCTTC; cdr3_aa: CASSPWGGRGDGYTF
clone_size: .; j_call: TRBJ2-7; cdr3_length: 13; v_call: TRBV7-2; d_call: .; cdr3_nt: TGTGCCAGCAGCTCCCCAGGGGCCTACGAGCAGTACTTC; cdr3_aa: CASSSPGAYEQYF
clone_size: once; j_call: TRBJ1-1; cdr3_length: 13; v_call: TRBV7-3; d_call: .; cdr3_nt: TGTGCCAGCAGCGTGATGACAGGCGATGAAGCTTTCTTT; cdr3_aa: CASSVMTGDEAFF
clone_size: .; j_call: TRBJ1-6; cdr3_length: 15; v_call: TRBV3-1/TRBV3-2; d_call: TRBD1; cdr3_nt: TGTGCCAGCAGCCGGACCGGGACAGGGGTCTCACCCCTCCACTTT; cdr3_aa: CASSRTGTGVSPLHF
clone_size: .; j_call: TRBJ1-2; cdr3_length: 13; v_call: TRBV28; d_call: .; cdr3_nt: TGTGCCAGCAGCCTCGCGATTAAGAATGGCTACACCTTC; cdr3_aa: CASSLAIKNGYTF
clone_size: once; j_call: TRBJ1-1; cdr3_length: 14; v_call: TRBV11-2; d_call: TRBD1; cdr3_nt: TGTGCCAGCAGCCGCGCAGGGGGGAACACTGAAGCTTTCTTT; cdr3_aa: CASSRAGGNTEAFF
clone_size: .; j_call: TRBJ2-3; cdr3_length: 15; v_call: TRBV28; d_call: TRBD2; cdr3_nt: TGTGCCAGCAGTTTAGGTAGCGGGAGTCGAGATACGCAGTATTTT; cdr3_aa: CASSLGSGSRDTQYF
clone_size: .; j_call: TRBJ2-7; cdr3_length: 18; v_call: TRBV10-2; d_call: TRBD2; cdr3_nt: TGCGCCAGCAGTGAGTTGGGACTAGCGGGAGGCACGAGAAACGAGCAGTACTTC; cdr3_aa: CASSELGLAGGTRNEQYF
clone_size: .; j_call: TRBJ1-5; cdr3_length: 12; v_call: TRBV6-6; d_call: .; cdr3_nt: TGTGCCAGCAGTTACCAAAATCAGCCCCAGCATTTT; cdr3_aa: CASSYQNQPQHF
clone_size: .; j_call: TRBJ1-1; cdr3_length: 14; v_call: TRBV11-3; d_call: .; cdr3_nt: TGTGCCAGCAGCCCCCGGGACGCCGAAGCGGGAGCTTTCTTT; cdr3_aa: CASSPRDAEAGAFF
clone_size: .; j_call: TRBJ2-1; cdr3_length: 14; v_call: TRBV7-2; d_call: TRBD2; cdr3_nt: TGTGCCAGCAGCTTAGTTTCGGGGGGCAATGAGCAGTTCTTC; cdr3_aa: CASSLVSGGNEQFF
clone_size: .; j_call: TRBJ1-1; cdr3_length: 14; v_call: TRBV2; d_call: TRBD1; cdr3_nt: TGTGCCAGCACCCGCCAGGGGGCCGGGACTGAAGCTTTCTTT; cdr3_aa: CASTRQGAGTEAFF
clone_size: .; j_call: TRBJ1-1; cdr3_length: 16; v_call: TRBV5-4; d_call: TRBD1; cdr3_nt: TGTGCCAGCAGCTTAGCTAACAGGGGGACTAACACTGAAGCTTTCTTT; cdr3_aa: CASSLANRGTNTEAFF
clone_size: .; j_call: TRBJ1-2; cdr3_length: 11; v_call: TRBV29-1; d_call: TRBD1; cdr3_nt: TGCAGCGTTGGGACAGGGCAGGGCTACACCTTC; cdr3_aa: CSVGTGQGYTF
clone_size: .; j_call: TRBJ2-2; cdr3_length: 14; v_call: TRBV7-9; d_call: .; cdr3_nt: TGTGCCAGCAGCTTAGCCTCGGGGACCGGGGAGCTGTTTTTT; cdr3_aa: CASSLASGTGELFF
clone_size: .; j_call: TRBJ2-2; cdr3_length: 16; v_call: TRBV28; d_call: .; cdr3_nt: TGTGCCAGCAGTCCCATGGGGGCTAGCGGCACCGGGGAGCTGTTTTTT; cdr3_aa: CASSPMGASGTGELFF
clone_size: .; j_call: TRBJ2-1; cdr3_length: 20; v_call: TRBV9; d_call: .; cdr3_nt: TGTGCCAGCAGCTTCTTACCGGGGGGCCTGGGAACGAGCTCCTACAATGAGCAGTTCTTC; cdr3_aa: CASSFLPGGLGTSSYNEQFF
clone_size: .; j_call: TRBJ1-1; cdr3_length: 15; v_call: TRBV3-1/TRBV3-2; d_call: .; cdr3_nt: TGTGCCAGCAGCCACGACAGAGCAGAGAACACTGAAGCTTTCTTT; cdr3_aa: CASSHDRAENTEAFF
clone_size: .; j_call: TRBJ1-2; cdr3_length: 13; v_call: TRBV11-3; d_call: .; cdr3_nt: TGTGCCAGCAGCTTAGAGTACGGGAGTGGCTACACCTTC; cdr3_aa: CASSLEYGSGYTF
clone_size: .; j_call: TRBJ2-3; cdr3_length: 12; v_call: TRBV3-1/TRBV3-2; d_call: .; cdr3_nt: TGTGCCAGCAGCCAAATTATACGCGAGCAGTATTTT; cdr3_aa: CASSQIIREQYF
clone_size: once; j_call: TRBJ1-1; cdr3_length: 13; v_call: TRBV2; d_call: .; cdr3_nt: TGTGCCAGCAGTGTTACGGGGGTCACTGAAGCTTTCTTT; cdr3_aa: CASSVTGVTEAFF
clone_size: .; j_call: TRBJ1-6; cdr3_length: 13; v_call: TRBV14; d_call: .; cdr3_nt: TGTGCCAGCAAGAGCTCCTATAATTCACCCCTCCACTTT; cdr3_aa: CASKSSYNSPLHF
clone_size: .; j_call: TRBJ2-3; cdr3_length: 13; v_call: TRBV7-9; d_call: .; cdr3_nt: TGTGCCAGGGGCGGGGTTGGCACAGATACGCAGTATTTT; cdr3_aa: CARGGVGTDTQYF
clone_size: .; j_call: TRBJ2-1; cdr3_length: 16; v_call: TRBV29-1; d_call: TRBD1; cdr3_nt: TGCAGCGTCCGTAAAGGACAGGGAAGCTCCTACAATGAGCAGTTCTTC; cdr3_aa: CSVRKGQGSSYNEQFF
clone_size: once; j_call: TRBJ2-7; cdr3_length: 14; v_call: TRBV11-2; d_call: .; cdr3_nt: TGTGCCAGCAGCCCCATGACTACCCGGGACGAGCAGTACTTC; cdr3_aa: CASSPMTTRDEQYF
clone_size: .; j_call: TRBJ1-1; cdr3_length: 15; v_call: TRBV14; d_call: .; cdr3_nt: TGTGCCAGCAGCCAAGATCCAGTCCGGAACACTGAAGCTTTCTTT; cdr3_aa: CASSQDPVRNTEAFF
clone_size: once; j_call: TRBJ2-7; cdr3_length: 13; v_call: TRBV13; d_call: .; cdr3_nt: TGTGCCAGCAGCTTAGGAAACGGCTACGAGCAGTACTTC; cdr3_aa: CASSLGNGYEQYF
clone_size: .; j_call: TRBJ2-3; cdr3_length: 17; v_call: TRBV5-4; d_call: TRBD2; cdr3_nt: TGTGCCAGCAGCTTCCGACTAGCGGGGGTTAGCACAGATACGCAGTATTTT; cdr3_aa: CASSFRLAGVSTDTQYF
clone_size: .; j_call: TRBJ2-3; cdr3_length: 14; v_call: TRBV6-5; d_call: TRBD2; cdr3_nt: TGTGCCAGCACCCAAGCGGGGGGGTTGGATACGCAGTATTTT; cdr3_aa: CASTQAGGLDTQYF
clone_size: .; j_call: TRBJ2-2; cdr3_length: 13; v_call: TRBV12-3/TRBV12-4; d_call: .; cdr3_nt: TGTGCCAGCAGTTTAGCAGGGGTAATAATGCTGTTTTTT; cdr3_aa: CASSLAGVIMLFF
clone_size: .; j_call: TRBJ2-7; cdr3_length: 16; v_call: TRBV9; d_call: TRBD1; cdr3_nt: TGTGCCAGCAGCGTAGACTTGGGACAGGGGCTCGCCGAGCAGTACTTC; cdr3_aa: CASSVDLGQGLAEQYF
clone_size: .; j_call: TRBJ1-2; cdr3_length: 13; v_call: TRBV12-3/TRBV12-4; d_call: .; cdr3_nt: TGTGCCAGCAGTTTACAGGGAAGCTATGGCTACACCTTC; cdr3_aa: CASSLQGSYGYTF
clone_size: .; j_call: TRBJ2-7; cdr3_length: 15; v_call: TRBV6-6; d_call: TRBD1; cdr3_nt: TGTGCCAGCAGTTACGGGGGACAGGGCTCCTACGAGCAGTACTTC; cdr3_aa: CASSYGGQGSYEQYF
clone_size: .; j_call: TRBJ1-2; cdr3_length: 14; v_call: TRBV28; d_call: .; cdr3_nt: TGTGCCAGCAGTTCACCCCGGCAGGCCTATGGCTACACCTTC; cdr3_aa: CASSSPRQAYGYTF
clone_size: .; j_call: TRBJ1-1; cdr3_length: 13; v_call: TRBV5-6; d_call: .; cdr3_nt: TGTGCCAGCAGCTTGGCCGGGGGGAAAAGGGCTTTCTTT; cdr3_aa: CASSLAGGKRAFF
clone_size: once; j_call: TRBJ1-5; cdr3_length: 14; v_call: TRBV2; d_call: TRBD1; cdr3_nt: TGTGCCAGCAGTCGACAGGGGGCTTTTCAGCCCCAGCATTTT; cdr3_aa: CASSRQGAFQPQHF
clone_size: few; j_call: TRBJ1-4; cdr3_length: 18; v_call: TRBV5-1; d_call: TRBD1; cdr3_nt: TGCGCCAGCAGCTCTCACCGGGACAGGGGGCTCCCTAATGAAAAACTGTTTTTT; cdr3_aa: CASSSHRDRGLPNEKLFF
clone_size: .; j_call: TRBJ1-4; cdr3_length: 14; v_call: TRBV2; d_call: TRBD1; cdr3_nt: TGTGCCAGCAGGGAAACCGGGACAGGAGAAAAACTGTTTTTT; cdr3_aa: CASRETGTGEKLFF
clone_size: .; j_call: TRBJ1-1; cdr3_length: 13; v_call: TRBV11-2; d_call: .; cdr3_nt: TGTGCCAGCAGCCTCGAACCGGGTAACCAAGCTTTCTTT; cdr3_aa: CASSLEPGNQAFF
clone_size: .; j_call: TRBJ2-2; cdr3_length: 20; v_call: TRBV5-1; d_call: TRBD2; cdr3_nt: TGCGCCAGCAGCTTGGGAGGTAGCGGGAGAACCAAAATGAACACCGGGGAGCTGTTTTTT; cdr3_aa: CASSLGGSGRTKMNTGELFF
clone_size: .; j_call: TRBJ1-2; cdr3_length: 13; v_call: TRBV3-1/TRBV3-2; d_call: .; cdr3_nt: TGTGCCAGCAGCCAAGAAAACAGCCGAAGCTACACCTTC; cdr3_aa: CASSQENSRSYTF
clone_size: .; j_call: TRBJ1-3; cdr3_length: 13; v_call: TRBV25-1; d_call: .; cdr3_nt: TGTGCCAGCAGCCGGGGCTCTGGAAACACCATATATTTT; cdr3_aa: CASSRGSGNTIYF
clone_size: .; j_call: TRBJ2-3; cdr3_length: 15; v_call: TRBV19; d_call: TRBD2; cdr3_nt: TGTGCCAGTAGTTCGAGCGGGGGGAGCACAGATACGCAGTATTTT; cdr3_aa: CASSSSGGSTDTQYF
clone_size: .; j_call: TRBJ2-5; cdr3_length: 11; v_call: TRBV28; d_call: .; cdr3_nt: TGTGCCAGCAGGAGACAAGAGACCCAGTACTTC; cdr3_aa: CASRRQETQYF
clone_size: .; j_call: TRBJ1-1; cdr3_length: 15; v_call: TRBV7-8; d_call: TRBD1; cdr3_nt: TGTGCCAGCAGCTTAACAACAGGGGGAGCCACTGAAGCTTTCTTT; cdr3_aa: CASSLTTGGATEAFF
clone_size: .; j_call: TRBJ1-5; cdr3_length: 14; v_call: TRBV10-1; d_call: .; cdr3_nt: TGCGCCAGCAGCGAAGACAGGTTCAATCAGCCCCAGCATTTT; cdr3_aa: CASSEDRFNQPQHF
clone_size: .; j_call: TRBJ1-2; cdr3_length: 13; v_call: TRBV27; d_call: .; cdr3_nt: TGTGCCAGCAGTTTAACGGGGGGCTATGGCTACACCTTC; cdr3_aa: CASSLTGGYGYTF
clone_size: .; j_call: TRBJ2-3; cdr3_length: 16; v_call: TRBV5-1; d_call: .; cdr3_nt: TGCGCCAGCAGCTTGGATTGGACTATTAGCACAGATACGCAGTATTTT; cdr3_aa: CASSLDWTISTDTQYF
clone_size: .; j_call: TRBJ2-5; cdr3_length: 14; v_call: TRBV19; d_call: .; cdr3_nt: TGTGCCAGTACCCGGGACTGGGGACAAGAGACCCAGTACTTC; cdr3_aa: CASTRDWGQETQYF
clone_size: .; j_call: TRBJ1-3; cdr3_length: 16; v_call: TRBV9; d_call: .; cdr3_nt: TGTGCCAGCAGCATAGCGGGGAGAATCTCTGGAAACACCATATATTTT; cdr3_aa: CASSIAGRISGNTIYF
clone_size: .; j_call: TRBJ2-3; cdr3_length: 17; v_call: TRBV4-1; d_call: .; cdr3_nt: TGCGCCAGCAGCCAAGATAAGAGCGGCGGTTCCACAGATACGCAGTATTTT; cdr3_aa: CASSQDKSGGSTDTQYF
clone_size: .; j_call: TRBJ1-2; cdr3_length: 14; v_call: TRBV2; d_call: .; cdr3_nt: TGTGCCAGCAGTGAAATGGGGCAGGCCTATGGCTACACCTTC; cdr3_aa: CASSEMGQAYGYTF
clone_size: .; j_call: TRBJ2-5; cdr3_length: 15; v_call: TRBV27; d_call: .; cdr3_nt: TGTGCCAGCAGTTTATGGGGGGGGCTCAAAGAGACCCAGTACTTC; cdr3_aa: CASSLWGGLKETQYF
clone_size: few; j_call: TRBJ2-7; cdr3_length: 14; v_call: TRBV7-8; d_call: .; cdr3_nt: TGTGCCAGCAGCCTCCGGGACACCTCCTACGAGCAGTACTTC; cdr3_aa: CASSLRDTSYEQYF
clone_size: .; j_call: TRBJ2-2; cdr3_length: 15; v_call: TRBV19; d_call: TRBD1; cdr3_nt: TGTGCCAGTAACCCGGACAGGGCGAACACCGGGGAGCTGTTTTTT; cdr3_aa: CASNPDRANTGELFF
clone_size: .; j_call: TRBJ1-4; cdr3_length: 14; v_call: TRBV2; d_call: .; cdr3_nt: TGTGCCAGCAGTGAGGGCAGGGGTGATGAAAAACTGTTTTTT; cdr3_aa: CASSEGRGDEKLFF
clone_size: .; j_call: TRBJ2-1; cdr3_length: 17; v_call: TRBV7-6; d_call: TRBD2; cdr3_nt: TGTGCCAGCAGCTTAGTAAGAAGCGGGAGCTCCTACAATGAGCAGTTCTTC; cdr3_aa: CASSLVRSGSSYNEQFF
clone_size: .; j_call: TRBJ2-1; cdr3_length: 15; v_call: TRBV6-4; d_call: .; cdr3_nt: TGTGCCAGCAGTGAGAGGTCGGGAATCTACAATGAGCAGTTCTTC; cdr3_aa: CASSERSGIYNEQFF